A single sample gave rise to the 22 T cell receptor beta chains below, sequenced in a study of PD-L1 blockade in urothelial cancer. The time point here: pretreatment peripheral blood. Data came from immunoSEQ multiplex PCR; TCRdb stores just in-frame clones and leaves some out. The sample records some 50,000 clones, roughly 85% being singletons. The source material was PBMCs, sampled around atezolizumab (anti-PD-L1) treatment. These receptors all come from a woman aged 60-75 years with urothelial cancer.

This chain links TRBV7-6 with TRBJ1-2; 8 nucleotides line up with TRBD1. Losses at the gene ends were 4 bases for V and 4 bases for J; bases not matched to a gene: 14. CDR1 SGHVS and CDR2 FNYEAQ come from the germline V gene. The CDR3 loop spans 17 amino acids. DNA for the CDR3: TGTGCCAGCAGCTCAATCCTGGGACAGGACCAAACCTATGGCTACACCTTC. Its translation: CASSSILGQDQTYGYTF.

This clone appeared a single time. The chain employs TRBV7-9 and TRBJ2-7; maybe TRBD2 (5 bases). This CDR3 is built from 18 residues. V lost 4 bases, J lost 1 base, and 23 bases lay in between. Germline CDR1 is SEHNR and CDR2 is FQNEAQ (reference sequence). CDR3 in DNA: TGTGCCAGCAGCTCCCCCCCCATTATCGGGGAACCTTCCTACGAGCAGTACTTC. It translates to CASSSPPIIGEPSYEQYF.

V gene TRBV29-1 combines with J gene TRBJ2-4; D remains unclear. Germline V CDR1 and CDR2: SQVTM, ANQGSEA. This CDR3 has 13 residues. The germline V and J ends were trimmed by 1 base and 8 bases, with 12 bases remaining between them. In DNA, the CDR3 is TGCAGCGTTGAAGTCCCCAGTTCAGACATTCAGTACTTC. Protein product: CSVEVPSSDIQYF.

In its sample, this clone was seen once. The chain uses TRBV2 and TRBJ2-7, with TRBD1 identical over 10 bases. The CDR3 contains 16 residues. The junction had 8 bases not matched to a gene; V was cut back by 6 bases and J by 0 bases. Germline-derived CDR1 and CDR2 are SNHLY and FYNNEI. The CDR3 coding sequence is TGTGCCAGCAGGAGACCGGGACAGGGGAGCTCCTACGAGCAGTACTTC. Its protein is CASRRPGQGSSYEQYF.

This chain joins TRBV29-1 and TRBJ1-2; 9 bases align to TRBD1. The CDR3 contains 14 residues. V lost 5 bases, J lost 5 bases, and 9 bases stayed unmatched. Germline loops: CDR1 SQVTM, CDR2 ANQGSEA. The CDR3 loop is CSVQRSGQGYGYTF. In DNA form, the CDR3 reads TGCAGCGTTCAGAGATCGGGACAGGGTTATGGCTACACCTTC.

V is TRBV29-1 and J is TRBJ2-7; D gene ambiguous. The germline V and J ends were trimmed by 6 bases and 7 bases, with 16 bases remaining between them. Germline V gives CDR1 SQVTM, CDR2 ANQGSEA. The CDR3 is 12 amino acids. Here the CDR3 DNA reads TGCAGCGTCTTGATCACCCCCCGGGAGCAGTACTTC. Its protein product is CSVLITPREQYF.

This rearrangement joins TRBV13 to TRBJ2-7, with D unresolved. CDR3 length: 15 residues. Germline loops: CDR1 PRHDT, CDR2 FYEKMQ (reference sequence). The V gene lost 5 bases and the J gene lost 5 bases, with 19 bases spanning the gap. The CDR3 DNA reads as TGTGCCAGCAGCCCCCGGATTGGGCGCGAAGACGAGCAGTACTTC. It specifies CASSPRIGREDEQYF.

The chain employs TRBV6-5 and TRBJ1-5; D not certain. Germline loops: CDR1 MNHEY, CDR2 SVGAGI. CDR3 length equals 13 residues. V was clipped by 5 bases and J by 7 bases, with 12 bases between them. The CDR3 is CASSPISGQPQHF. The CDR3 nucleotides are TGTGCCAGCAGTCCGATCTCCGGGCAGCCCCAGCATTTT.

This rearrangement joins TRBV29-1 to TRBJ1-1, with D tentatively TRBD1 (6 bases). Looked up from germline, CDR1 is SQVTM and CDR2 is ANQGSEA. The V gene lost 7 bases and the J gene lost 0 bases, with 9 bases spanning the gap. This CDR3 has 12 amino acids. As DNA, the CDR3 is TGCAGCGGTAGGACAGTGAACACTGAAGCTTTCTTT. Its protein is CSGRTVNTEAFF. Together with reference TRBV29-1 and TRBJ1-1, the CDR3 gives the full variable domain: SAVISQKPSRDICQRGTSLTIQCQVDSQVTMMFWYRQQPGQSLTLIATANQGSEATYESGFVIDKFPISRPNLTFSTLTVSNMSPEDSSIYLCSGRTVNTEAFFGQGTRLTVV.

The rearrangement joins TRBV7-9 to TRBJ2-3, with D possibly matching TRBD2 (6 bases). From germline, CDR1 is SEHNR and CDR2 FQNEAQ (reference sequence). V was shortened by 4 bases and J by 4 bases, with 6 bases between the two germline ends. The CDR3 has 12 residues. Here the CDR3 DNA reads TGTGCCAGCAGCTCTAGCGCAGATACGCAGTATTTT. This translates into CASSSSADTQYF.

V and J are TRBV5-8 and TRBJ2-5; 10 nucleotides match TRBD1. With 4 bases clipped from V and 7 bases from J, the junction kept 7 bases outside the gene matches. This CDR3 is built from 14 residues. From germline, CDR1 is SGHTS and CDR2 YDEGEE. Written as DNA, the CDR3 is TGTGCCAGCAGCAGGGGACAGGGGTATGTGACCCAGTACTTC. This codes for CASSRGQGYVTQYF.

In DNA form, the CDR3 reads TGCACCAGCAGCCAAAGGACTAGCGGGGGGGTGGGAACAGATACGCAGTATTTT. It translates to CTSSQRTSGGVGTDTQYF. The chain employs TRBV1 and TRBJ2-3; the table names TRBD2, a call not compared with the DNA. TRBV1 is labeled a pseudogene. The CDR3 is 18 residues long.

This sequence joins TRBV6-5 and TRBJ1-4, with 7 bases fitting TRBD1. Germline loops: CDR1 MNHEY, CDR2 SVGAGI. The CDR3 spans 16 residues. V gave up 2 bases and J gave up 5 bases; unmatched junction bases: 8. The CDR3 coding sequence is TGTGCCAGCAGTTACGACAGGGCCATCTCCAATGAAAAACTGTTTTTT. This encodes CASSYDRAISNEKLFF.

This rearrangement joins TRBV18 to TRBJ2-7, with TRBD2 identical over 15 bases. Germline V gives CDR1 KGHSH, CDR2 LQKENI. Trimming cost V 4 bases and J 6 bases; bases outside gene matches: 1. The CDR3 runs 14 residues. The CDR3 reads CASSLGLAGGEQYF. CDR3 in DNA: TGTGCCAGCTCACTGGGACTAGCGGGAGGCGAGCAGTACTTC. Looking up the rest from reference TRBV18 and TRBJ2-7 gives the full variable domain: NAGVMQNPRHLVRRRGQEARLRCSPMKGHSHVYWYRQLPEEGLKFMVYLQKENIIDESGMPKERFSAEFPKEGPSILRIQQVVRGDSAAYFCASSLGLAGGEQYFGPGTRLTVT.

This chain links TRBV29-1 with TRBJ2-7, with a tentative D call TRBD2 (6 bases). Trimming pared 1 base from V and 5 bases from J, leaving 18 bases between. This CDR3 region has 15 residues. Germline CDR1 is SQVTM and CDR2 is ANQGSEA. The DNA for the CDR3 is TGCAGCGTTGAAGGAGGTGCGGGATCCATCGACGAGCAGTACTTC. Translation gives CSVEGGAGSIDEQYF.

The chain recombines TRBV23-1 with TRBJ2-7, with D unclear. TRBV23-1 has ORF status, its function being uncertain. V lost 3 bases and J 0 bases, leaving 9 bases between the germline ends. The CDR3 loop spans 14 amino acids. CDR3 DNA sequence: TGCGCCAGCAGTCAGGTGCTCAGCTCCTACGAGCAGTACTTC. This encodes CASSQVLSSYEQYF.

The chain has TRBV29-1 and TRBJ2-5; D may be TRBD1 (6 bases). V dropped 4 bases and J dropped 2 bases, with 8 bases sitting between them. This CDR3 contains 12 residues. The germline CDR1 and CDR2 sequences are SQVTM and ANQGSEA. CDR3 nucleotides: TGCAGCGTTGGGACAGCTCAAGAGACCCAGTACTTC. Its translation: CSVGTAQETQYF.

The rearrangement uses TRBV5-1 and TRBJ2-3; 8 bases match TRBD2. Germline V lookup: CDR1 SGHRS, CDR2 YFSETQ. V was pared by 5 bases and J by 3 bases, with 5 bases of the junction left unmatched. The CDR3 contains 14 residues. CDR3 sequence reads: CASRGVAGTDTQYF. CDR3 bases: TGCGCCAGCAGAGGAGTAGCGGGAACAGATACGCAGTATTTT.

This chain connects TRBV7-9 to TRBJ1-5; possibly TRBD1 for D (6 bases). The CDR3 contains 15 residues. Germline V gives CDR1 SEHNR, CDR2 FQNEAQ (reference sequence). Trimming removed 5 bases at V and 4 bases at J, with 15 bases between. The CDR3 sequence: CASSISDRQNQPQHF. In nucleotides, the CDR3 is TGTGCCAGCAGCATCAGCGACAGGCAAAATCAGCCCCAGCATTTT.

The CDR3 reads CAISGTGTGDTYEQYF. CDR3 sequence (DNA): TGTGCCATCAGTGGGACCGGGACAGGGGATACCTACGAGCAGTACTTC. The V and J genes are TRBV10-3 and TRBJ2-7, with 10 bases that match TRBD1. V dropped 4 bases and J dropped 2; count of bases not matched to a gene: 8. Germline loops: CDR1 ENHRY, CDR2 SYGVKD. The CDR3 loop spans 16 amino acids.

The chain is built from TRBV11-2 and TRBJ2-7, with D possibly TRBD2 on 5 matching bases. Trimming left V 0 bases short and J 2 bases short, with 14 bases between. The germline CDR1 and CDR2 sequences are SGHAT and FQNNGV. The CDR3 is made up of 16 amino acids. The CDR3 loop is CASSLDRGVYAYEQYF. The CDR3 bases are TGTGCCAGCAGCTTAGATCGGGGAGTTTACGCCTACGAGCAGTACTTC.

This chain links TRBV9 with TRBJ2-3, with D unresolved. Trimming stripped 4 bases from V and 4 bases from J, with 16 bases between. Germline CDR1 reads SGDLS; CDR2 reads YYNGEE. The CDR3 extends over 15 amino acids. The CDR3 coding sequence is TGTGCCAGCAGCCTCCGAGCGTTCTCCTCAGATACGCAGTATTTT. Translation gives CASSLRAFSSDTQYF. The full variable domain, completed using reference TRBV9 and TRBJ2-3, is DSGVTQTPKHLITATGQRVTLRCSPRSGDLSVYWYQQSLDQGLQFLIQYYNGEERAKGNILERFSAQQFPDLHSELNLSSLELGDSALYFCASSLRAFSSDTQYFGPGTRLTVL.